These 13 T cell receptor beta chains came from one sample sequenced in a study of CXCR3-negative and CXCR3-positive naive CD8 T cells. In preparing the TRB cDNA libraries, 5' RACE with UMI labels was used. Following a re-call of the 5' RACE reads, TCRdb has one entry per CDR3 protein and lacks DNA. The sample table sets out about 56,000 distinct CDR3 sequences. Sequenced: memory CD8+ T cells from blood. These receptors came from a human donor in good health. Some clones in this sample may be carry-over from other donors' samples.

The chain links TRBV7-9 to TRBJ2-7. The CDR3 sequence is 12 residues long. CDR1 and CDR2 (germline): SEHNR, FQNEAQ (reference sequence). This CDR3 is CASSLGYYEQYF.

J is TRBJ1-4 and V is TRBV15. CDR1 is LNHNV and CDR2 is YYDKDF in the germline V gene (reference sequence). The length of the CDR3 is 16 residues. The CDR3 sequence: CATSRGVGTTNEKLFF.

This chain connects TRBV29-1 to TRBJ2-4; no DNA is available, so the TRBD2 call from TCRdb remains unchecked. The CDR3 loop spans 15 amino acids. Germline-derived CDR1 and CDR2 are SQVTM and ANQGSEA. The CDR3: CSVFGGALAKNIQYF.

The CDR3 sequence: CASSYLDEQYF. J is TRBJ2-7 and V is TRBV6-5. There are 11 residues in the CDR3. From germline, CDR1 is MNHEY and CDR2 SVGAGI.

This CDR3 reads CAWSVGGGTDTQYF. The J gene is TRBJ2-3, the V gene TRBV30; TCRdb gives TRBD1 as the D gene, but with no DNA this cannot be confirmed. The CDR3 consists of 14 residues. Germline CDR1 GTSNPN, CDR2 SVGIG (reference sequence).

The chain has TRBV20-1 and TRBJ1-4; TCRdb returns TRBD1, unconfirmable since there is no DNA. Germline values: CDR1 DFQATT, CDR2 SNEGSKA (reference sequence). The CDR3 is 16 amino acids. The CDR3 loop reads CSAPGGWDETNEKLFF.

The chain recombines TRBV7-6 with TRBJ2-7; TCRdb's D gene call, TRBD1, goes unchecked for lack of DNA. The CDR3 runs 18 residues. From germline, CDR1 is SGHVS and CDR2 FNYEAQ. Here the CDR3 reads CASSKWDRVRGGMYEQYF. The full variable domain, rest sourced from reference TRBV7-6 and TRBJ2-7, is GAGVSQSPRYKVTKRGQDVALRCDPISGHVSLYWYRQALGQGPEFLTYFNYEAQQDKSGLPNDRFSAERPEGSISTLTIQRTEQRDSAMYRCASSKWDRVRGGMYEQYFGPGTRLTVT.

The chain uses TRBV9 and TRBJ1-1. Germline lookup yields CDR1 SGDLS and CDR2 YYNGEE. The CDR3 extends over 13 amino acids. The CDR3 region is CASSVQGNTEAFF.

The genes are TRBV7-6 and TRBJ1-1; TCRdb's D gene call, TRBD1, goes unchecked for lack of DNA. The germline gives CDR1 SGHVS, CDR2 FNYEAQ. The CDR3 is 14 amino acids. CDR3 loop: CASSLEAGGTEAFF.

CDR3 in amino acids: CASSQDPPLAGSYEQYF. The rearrangement uses TRBV3-2 and TRBJ2-7; as DNA is missing, the TRBD2 call by TCRdb cannot be tested. TRBV3-2 is deemed a pseudogene. The CDR3 extends over 17 amino acids.

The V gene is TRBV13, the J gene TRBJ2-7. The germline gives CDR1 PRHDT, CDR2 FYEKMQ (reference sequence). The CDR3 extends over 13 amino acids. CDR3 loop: CASSLGLDYEQYF. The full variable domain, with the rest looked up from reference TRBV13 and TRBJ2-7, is AAGVIQSPRHLIKEKRETATLKCYPIPRHDTVYWYQQGPGQDPQFLISFYEKMQSDKGSIPDRFSAQQFSDYHSELNMSSLELGDSALYFCASSLGLDYEQYFGPGTRLTVT.

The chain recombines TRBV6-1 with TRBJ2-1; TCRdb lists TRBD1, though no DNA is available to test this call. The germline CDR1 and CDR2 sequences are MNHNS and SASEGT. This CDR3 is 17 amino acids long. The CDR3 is CASSEFDGGASYNEQFF.

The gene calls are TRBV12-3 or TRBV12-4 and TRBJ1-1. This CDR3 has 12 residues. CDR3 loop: CASSWRGLQAFF.